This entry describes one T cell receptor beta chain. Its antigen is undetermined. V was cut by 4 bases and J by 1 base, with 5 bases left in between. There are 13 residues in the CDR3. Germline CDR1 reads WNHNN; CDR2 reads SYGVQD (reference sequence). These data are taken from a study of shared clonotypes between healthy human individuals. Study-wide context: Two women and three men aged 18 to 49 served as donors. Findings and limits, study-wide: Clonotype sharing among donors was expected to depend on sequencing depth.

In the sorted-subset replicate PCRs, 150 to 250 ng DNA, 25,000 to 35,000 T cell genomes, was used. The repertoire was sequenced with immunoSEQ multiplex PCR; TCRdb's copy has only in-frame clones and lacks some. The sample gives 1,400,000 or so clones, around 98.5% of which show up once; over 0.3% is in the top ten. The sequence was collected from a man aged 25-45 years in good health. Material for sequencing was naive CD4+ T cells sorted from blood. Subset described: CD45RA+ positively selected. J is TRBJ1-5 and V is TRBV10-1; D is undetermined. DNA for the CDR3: TGCGCCAGCAGTGGTAACAGCAATCAGCCCCAGCATTTT. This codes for CASSGNSNQPQHF.